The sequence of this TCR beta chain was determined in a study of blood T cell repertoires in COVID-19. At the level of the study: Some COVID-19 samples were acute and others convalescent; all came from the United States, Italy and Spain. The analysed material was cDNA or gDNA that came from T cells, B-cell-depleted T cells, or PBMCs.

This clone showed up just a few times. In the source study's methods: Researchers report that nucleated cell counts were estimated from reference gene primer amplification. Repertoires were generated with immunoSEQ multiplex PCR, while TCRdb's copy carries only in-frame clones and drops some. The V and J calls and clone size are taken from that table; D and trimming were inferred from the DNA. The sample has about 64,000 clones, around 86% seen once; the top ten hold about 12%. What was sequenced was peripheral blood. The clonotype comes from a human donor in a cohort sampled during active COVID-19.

The CDR3 reads CASSQAAGQPQHF. The DNA for the CDR3 is TGTGCCAGCAGTCAGGCGGCGGGGCAGCCCCAGCATTTT. The chain joins TRBV6-5 to TRBJ1-5, with no clear D. CDR3 length equals 13 residues. The V and J ends lost 5 bases and 7 bases respectively, with 12 bases between them. Germline V gene lookup returns CDR1 MNHEY and CDR2 SVGAGI.